One and the same sample provided the 22 T cell receptor beta chains below, sequenced in a study of brain T cells in children with intractable seizures. Repertoires were generated with immunoSEQ multiplex PCR, while TCRdb's copy carries only in-frame clones and drops some. The table lists around 70,000 clones, roughly 91% of them singletons, with roughly 1.5% in the top ten. The input for sequencing was peripheral blood, taken at surgery. The receptors derive from a boy younger than two with tuberous sclerosis and intractable seizures.

CDR3 sequence: CASRTDLGETQYF. CDR3 coding DNA: TGTGCCAGCAGAACGGATTTAGGGGAGACCCAGTACTTC. The genes are TRBV14 and TRBJ2-5; D gene ambiguous. Trimming pared 6 bases from V and 5 bases from J, leaving 13 bases between. Germline lookup yields CDR1 SGHDN and CDR2 FVKESK. The CDR3 spans 13 residues. Looking up the rest from reference TRBV14 and TRBJ2-5 gives the full variable domain: EAGVTQFPSHSVIEKGQTVTLRCDPISGHDNLYWYRRVMGKEIKFLLHFVKESKQDESGMPNNRFLAERTGGTYSTLKVQPAELEDSGVYFCASRTDLGETQYFGPGTRLLVL.

The rearrangement links TRBV5-6 to TRBJ2-3, with TRBD2 matching over 9 bases. The CDR3 covers 17 residues. Germline V lookup: CDR1 SGHDT, CDR2 YYEEEE. V lost 1 base and J lost 3; bases outside the gene matches: 9. CDR3 bases: TGTGCCAGCAGCTTGTTGCCTAGCGGGACTAGGACAGATACGCAGTATTTT. It encodes CASSLLPSGTRTDTQYF.

This sequence joins TRBV2 and TRBJ2-5; no clear D gene. The length of the CDR3 is 12 residues. V lost 7 bases, J lost 2 bases, and 8 bases lay in between. CDR1 and CDR2 (germline): SNHLY, FYNNEI. The CDR3 bases are TGTGCCAGCACCCTTAATCAAGAGACCCAGTACTTC. Protein: CASTLNQETQYF.

This sequence joins TRBV5-1 and TRBJ2-7; a possible D gene is TRBD1 (6 bases). Germline V gene data show CDR1 as SGHRS and CDR2 as YFSETQ. The germline V and J ends were trimmed by 2 bases and 3 bases, with 21 bases remaining between them. The CDR3 has 17 residues. CDR3 protein: CASSLSTPGHGGYEQYF. The CDR3 nucleotides read TGCGCCAGCAGCTTATCAACCCCGGGACATGGGGGCTACGAGCAGTACTTC.

The chain is built from TRBV6-5 and TRBJ1-3; D remains unclear. Per the germline V gene, CDR1 is MNHEY and CDR2 is SVGAGI. The CDR3 totals 14 residues. V was shortened by 3 bases and J by 4 bases, with 10 bases between the two germline ends. Here the CDR3 DNA reads TGTGCCAGCAGTTATGGACCAGGAGGAAACACCATATATTTT. Residues: CASSYGPGGNTIYF.

This clone is a singleton in its sample. The chain combines TRBV20-1 with TRBJ2-7; D perhaps matches TRBD2 (5 bases). CDR3 length: 11 residues. CDR1 and CDR2 (germline): DFQATT, SNEGSKA (reference sequence). Between the trimmed V and J ends, which lost 0 bases and 9 bases, there was a span of 9 bases. The CDR3: CSARDFGVQYF. The CDR3 bases are TGCAGTGCTAGAGATTTCGGGGTGCAGTACTTC.

The rearrangement joins TRBV19 to TRBJ2-7, with D hard to call. Germline V gene data show CDR1 as LNHDA and CDR2 as SQIVND (reference sequence). The CDR3 loop spans 11 amino acids. V lost 10 bases and J lost 7, with 14 bases in between. The CDR3, as DNA: TGTGCCACCCACGGAGCGAGAGAGCAGTACTTC. Its translation is CATHGAREQYF.

The gene calls are TRBV6-5 and TRBJ2-5; a possible D gene is TRBD1 (6 bases). Trimming stripped 2 bases from V and 5 bases from J, with 9 bases between. Germline loops: CDR1 MNHEY, CDR2 SVGAGI. This CDR3 region has 13 residues. CDR3 in amino acids: CASSYRGWETQYF. The CDR3 DNA follows: TGTGCCAGCAGTTACAGGGGGTGGGAGACCCAGTACTTC.

The chain's CDR3 is CAWSPSGSYEQYF. For the CDR3, the DNA is TGTGCCTGGAGTCCTAGCGGGAGCTACGAGCAGTACTTC. J is TRBJ2-7 and V is TRBV30, with 10 bases identical to TRBD2. Germline lookup yields CDR1 GTSNPN and CDR2 SVGIG (reference sequence). CDR3 length: 13 amino acids. The J segment lost 3 bases and the V segment lost 2 bases, leaving 1 base of the junction unmatched.

The chain uses TRBV29-1 and TRBJ2-1; D gene unclear. The CDR3 has 13 residues. Germline CDR1 reads SQVTM; CDR2 reads ANQGSEA. The V and J ends lost 7 bases and 3 bases respectively, with 13 bases between them. The CDR3 DNA sequence: TGCAGCGGACTGCGTGGCTTCTACAATGAGCAGTTCTTC. Translating gives CSGLRGFYNEQFF.

The chain recombines TRBV5-8 with TRBJ1-1; no firm D call. Deletions cut 7 bases from V and 8 bases from J, with 15 bases between. The CDR3 runs 12 residues. Germline loops: CDR1 SGHTS, CDR2 YDEGEE. For the CDR3, the DNA is TGTGCCAGCTACAGCTTTATAGGGGAAGCTTTCTTT. Amino acid sequence: CASYSFIGEAFF.

In its sample, this clone was seen once. The chain joins TRBV6-5 to TRBJ1-3; tentatively, D is TRBD1 (6 bases). V was clipped by 6 bases and J by 2 bases, with 11 bases between them. CDR3 length: 14 residues. CDR1 and CDR2 from the germline V gene are MNHEY and SVGAGI. CDR3 coding DNA: TGTGCCAGCAGGAAGGACAGCACTGGAAACACCATATATTTT. It codes for CASRKDSTGNTIYF.

The rearrangement uses TRBV19 and TRBJ2-6; 11 nucleotides line up with TRBD2. Germline CDR1 is LNHDA and CDR2 is SQIVND (reference sequence). V was clipped by 2 bases and J by 4 bases; unmatched bases: 16. The CDR3 totals 21 residues. Here the CDR3 reads CASSIRSPTGTSGSGANVLTF. DNA for the CDR3: TGTGCCAGTAGTATAAGGTCCCCCACAGGGACTAGCGGATCGGGGGCCAACGTCCTGACTTTC.

The sample holds one count of this clone. V gene TRBV28 combines with J gene TRBJ1-1; perhaps TRBD1 as D (5 bases). The CDR3 consists of 11 residues. Per germline, CDR1 MDHEN and CDR2 SYDVKM. Trimming took 2 bases from V and 7 from J, leaving 5 bases between them. This chain's CDR3 is CASSLRGEAFF. In DNA, the CDR3 is TGTGCCAGCAGTTTAAGGGGTGAAGCTTTCTTT.

This chain links TRBV4-1 with TRBJ2-1, with 10 bases lining up with TRBD2. V shed 3 bases, J shed 2 bases, and the junction held 10 bases outside the gene matches. CDR3 length: 18 residues. Germline values: CDR1 MGHRA, CDR2 YSYEKL. CDR3 DNA: TGCGCCAGCAGCCATGCCTGGGAGCGGGAGGGGGCCTACAATGAGCAGTTCTTC. Encoded protein: CASSHAWEREGAYNEQFF.

V gene TRBV19 combines with J gene TRBJ1-1, with TRBD1 matching over 9 bases. This CDR3 is 14 amino acids long. The trim removed 4 bases at V and 1 base at J, leaving 1 base unmatched. Germline CDR1 reads LNHDA; CDR2 reads SQIVND (reference sequence). CDR3 loop: CASSKQGANTEAFF. The CDR3 DNA is TGTGCCAGTAGTAAACAGGGGGCGAACACTGAAGCTTTCTTT.

The CDR3, as DNA: TGTGCCAGCAGCTTAGGGGCCGACAGCCCGTTTTACGAGCAGTACTTC. Translated: CASSLGADSPFYEQYF. This sequence joins TRBV7-9 and TRBJ2-7; a weak D match, TRBD1 (5 bases). Trimming removed 1 base from V and 4 bases from J, with 17 bases in between. Germline CDR1 SEHNR, CDR2 FQNEAQ (reference sequence). The CDR3 is made up of 16 amino acids. Using reference TRBV7-9 and TRBJ2-7 for the parts outside the CDR3, the full variable domain is DTGVSQNPRHKITKRGQNVTFRCDPISEHNRLYWYRQTLGQGPEFLTYFQNEAQLEKSRLLSDRFSAERPKGSFSTLEIQRTEQGDSAMYLCASSLGADSPFYEQYFGPGTRLTVT.

The table lists this clone with a count of one. The chain links TRBV28 to TRBJ2-7; D might be TRBD1 (6 bases). Trimming left V 8 bases short and J 11 bases short, with 25 bases between. CDR3 length: 14 amino acids. The germline V gene has CDR1 MDHEN and CDR2 SYDVKM. CDR3 residues: CASGTGTTYEDEYF. In nucleotides, the CDR3 is TGTGCCAGCGGCACAGGGACCACCTACGAAGATGAGTACTTC.

The chain is built from TRBV30 and TRBJ1-2; no clear D gene. In germline, CDR1 is GTSNPN, CDR2 SVGIG (reference sequence). V was cut by 0 bases and J by 13 bases, with 18 bases left in between. The CDR3 has 13 amino acids. The CDR3 DNA is TGTGCCTGGAGTGTACCAAGGGTTGTCTTTCCCACCTTC. Residues: CAWSVPRVVFPTF. The full variable domain, completed using reference TRBV30 and TRBJ1-2, is SQTIHQWPATLVQPVGSPLSLECTVEGTSNPNLYWYRQAAGRGLQLLFYSVGIGQISSEVPQNLSASRPQDRQFILSSKKLLLSDSGFYLCAWSVPRVVFPTFGSGTRLTVV.

The chain employs TRBV9 and TRBJ2-7, with TRBD2 matching 10 bases. The V segment lost 0 bases and the J segment 6 bases; nucleotides outside the gene matches: 6. There are 15 residues in the CDR3. CDR1 and CDR2 (germline): SGDLS, YYNGEE. CDR3 amino acids: CASSVGSSGSIEQYF. CDR3 nucleotide sequence: TGTGCCAGCAGCGTAGGGTCTAGCGGGAGTATCGAGCAGTACTTC.

The J gene is TRBJ1-1, the V gene TRBV13, with 9 bases fitting TRBD1. In germline, CDR1 is PRHDT, CDR2 FYEKMQ (reference sequence). This CDR3 is 15 amino acids long. The V and J ends lost 3 bases and 6 bases, in that order; junction bases with no gene match: 8. CDR3 sequence (DNA): TGTGCCAGCAGCTTTAGACAGGGGGAAGACTCTGAAGCTTTCTTT. Encoded protein: CASSFRQGEDSEAFF.

The chain couples TRBV21-1 to TRBJ2-2; the D call in the table, TRBD1, was not verified against the DNA. TRBV21-1 constitutes a pseudogene. CDR3 length equals 16 residues. CDR3 nucleotides: TGTGCCAGCAGCAAACCAGAGGGACAAGGGACCGGGGAGCTGTTTTTT. It yields the protein CASSKPEGQGTGELFF.